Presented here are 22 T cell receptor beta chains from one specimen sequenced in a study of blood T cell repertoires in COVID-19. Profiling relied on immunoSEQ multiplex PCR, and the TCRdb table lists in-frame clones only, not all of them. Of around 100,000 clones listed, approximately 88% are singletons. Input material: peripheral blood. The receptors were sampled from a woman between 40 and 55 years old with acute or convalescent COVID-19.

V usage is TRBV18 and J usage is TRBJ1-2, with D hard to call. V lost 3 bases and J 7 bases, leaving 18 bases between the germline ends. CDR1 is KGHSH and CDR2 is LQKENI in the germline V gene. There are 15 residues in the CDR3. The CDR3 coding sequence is TGTGCCAGCTCACCCTTAAAGGATCCCAGCGGTGGCTACACCTTC. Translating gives CASSPLKDPSGGYTF. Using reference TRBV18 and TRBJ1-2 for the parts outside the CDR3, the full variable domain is NAGVMQNPRHLVRRRGQEARLRCSPMKGHSHVYWYRQLPEEGLKFMVYLQKENIIDESGMPKERFSAEFPKEGPSILRIQQVVRGDSAAYFCASSPLKDPSGGYTFGSGTRLTVV.

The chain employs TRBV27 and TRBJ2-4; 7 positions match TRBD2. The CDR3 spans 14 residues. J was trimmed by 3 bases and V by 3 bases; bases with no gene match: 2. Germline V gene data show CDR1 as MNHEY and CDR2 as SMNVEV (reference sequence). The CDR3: CASSFGGYKNIQYF. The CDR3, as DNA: TGTGCCAGCAGTTTCGGGGGGTACAAAAACATTCAGTACTTC.

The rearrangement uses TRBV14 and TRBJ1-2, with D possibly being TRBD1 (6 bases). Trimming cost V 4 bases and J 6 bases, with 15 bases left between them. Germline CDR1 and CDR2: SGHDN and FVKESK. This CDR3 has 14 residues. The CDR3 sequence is CASSPLGGHHGYTF. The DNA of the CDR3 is TGTGCCAGCAGCCCTCTGGGGGGGCATCATGGCTACACCTTC.

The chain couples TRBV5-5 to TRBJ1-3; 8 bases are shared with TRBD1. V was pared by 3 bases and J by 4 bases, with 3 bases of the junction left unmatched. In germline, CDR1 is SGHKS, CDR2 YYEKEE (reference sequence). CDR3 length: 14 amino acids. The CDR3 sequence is CASSSGGAGNTIYF. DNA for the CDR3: TGTGCCAGCAGCTCAGGGGGCGCGGGAAACACCATATATTTT.

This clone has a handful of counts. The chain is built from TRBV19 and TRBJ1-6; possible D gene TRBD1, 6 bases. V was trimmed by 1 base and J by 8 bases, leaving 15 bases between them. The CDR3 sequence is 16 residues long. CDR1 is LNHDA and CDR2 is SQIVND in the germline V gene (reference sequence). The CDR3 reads CASSIVRGGADSPLHF. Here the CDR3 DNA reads TGTGCCAGTAGTATAGTGAGAGGGGGGGCGGATTCACCCCTCCACTTT.

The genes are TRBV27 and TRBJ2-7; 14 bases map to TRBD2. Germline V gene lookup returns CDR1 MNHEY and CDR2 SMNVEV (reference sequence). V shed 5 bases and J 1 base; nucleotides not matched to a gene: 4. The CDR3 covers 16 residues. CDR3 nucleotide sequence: TGTGCCAGCAGTAGGACTAGCGGGGGGCCTTCCTACGAGCAGTACTTC. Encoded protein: CASSRTSGGPSYEQYF.

For the CDR3, the DNA is TGCAGCGTTTACCTGTGGGGGGGGACAGGCAATGAGCAGTTCTTC. It translates to CSVYLWGGTGNEQFF. The chain has TRBV29-1 and TRBJ2-1, with D perhaps TRBD1 (8 bases). V gave up 5 bases and J gave up 6 bases, with 20 bases separating them. Germline-derived CDR1 and CDR2 are SQVTM and ANQGSEA. The CDR3 runs 15 residues.

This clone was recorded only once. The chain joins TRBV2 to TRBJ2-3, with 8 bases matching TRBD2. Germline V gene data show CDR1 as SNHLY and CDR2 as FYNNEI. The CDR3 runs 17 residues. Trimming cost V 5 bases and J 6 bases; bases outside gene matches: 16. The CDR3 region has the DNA TGTGCCAGCAGTTCCATACCCCGGGGGGGGCGTGGGGATACGCAGTATTTT. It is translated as CASSSIPRGGRGDTQYF.

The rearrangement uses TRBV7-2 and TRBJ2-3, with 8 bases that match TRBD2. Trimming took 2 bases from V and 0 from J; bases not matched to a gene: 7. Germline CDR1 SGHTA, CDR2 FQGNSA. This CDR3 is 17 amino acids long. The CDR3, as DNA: TGTGCCAGCAGCTTACAGAGTAGCGGGGCTAGCACAGATACGCAGTATTTT. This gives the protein CASSLQSSGASTDTQYF.

The CDR3 reads CASSDFRALDGYTF. CDR3 DNA: TGTGCCAGCAGTGACTTCAGGGCCCTGGATGGCTACACCTTC. The J gene is TRBJ1-2, the V gene TRBV6-4, with D maybe TRBD1 (5 bases). Trimming took 1 base from V and 6 from J, leaving 12 bases between them. The germline V gene encodes CDR1 MRHNA and CDR2 SNTAGT. CDR3 length: 14 amino acids.

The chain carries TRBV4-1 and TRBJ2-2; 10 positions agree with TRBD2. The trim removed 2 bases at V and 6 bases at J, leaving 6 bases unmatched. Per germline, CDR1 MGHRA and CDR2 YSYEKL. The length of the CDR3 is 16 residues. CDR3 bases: TGCGCCAGCAGCCAACTCAGCGGGGGGGCCCCCGGGGAGCTGTTTTTT. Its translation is CASSQLSGGAPGELFF.

The CDR3 DNA reads TGTGCCAGTAGTATAGGTGTCAGGGGAGGGACTGAAGCTTTCTTT. This sequence encodes CASSIGVRGGTEAFF. The chain recombines TRBV19 with TRBJ1-1, with a tentative D call TRBD1 (6 bases). V lost 1 base and J 5 bases, leaving 14 bases between the germline ends. The V gene's germline CDR1 is LNHDA and CDR2 SQIVND (reference sequence). This CDR3 has 15 amino acids. The complete variable domain, with remaining parts taken from reference TRBV19 and TRBJ1-1, reads DGGITQSPKYLFRKEGQNVTLSCEQNLNHDAMYWYRQDPGQGLRLIYYSQIVNDFQKGDIAEGYSVSREKKESFPLTVTSAQKNPTAFYLCASSIGVRGGTEAFFGQGTRLTVV.

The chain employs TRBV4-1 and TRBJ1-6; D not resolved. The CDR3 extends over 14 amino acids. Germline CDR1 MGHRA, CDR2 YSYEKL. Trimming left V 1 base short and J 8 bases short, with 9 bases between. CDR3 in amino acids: CASSQVGGDSPLHF. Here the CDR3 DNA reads TGCGCCAGCAGCCAAGTAGGCGGGGATTCACCCCTCCACTTT.

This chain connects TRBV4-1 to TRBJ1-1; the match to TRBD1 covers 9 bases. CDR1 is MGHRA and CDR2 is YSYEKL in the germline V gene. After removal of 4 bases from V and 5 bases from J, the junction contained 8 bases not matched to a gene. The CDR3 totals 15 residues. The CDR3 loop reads CASSPQTGGRTEAFF. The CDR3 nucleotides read TGCGCCAGCAGCCCTCAGACAGGGGGGAGAACTGAAGCTTTCTTT.

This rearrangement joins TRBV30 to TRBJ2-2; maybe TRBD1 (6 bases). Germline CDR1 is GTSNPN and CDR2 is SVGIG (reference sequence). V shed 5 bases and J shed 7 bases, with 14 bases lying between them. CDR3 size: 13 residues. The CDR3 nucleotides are TGTGCCTGGTTTAGAGGGGGTTTCGGGGAGCTGTTTTTT. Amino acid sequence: CAWFRGGFGELFF.

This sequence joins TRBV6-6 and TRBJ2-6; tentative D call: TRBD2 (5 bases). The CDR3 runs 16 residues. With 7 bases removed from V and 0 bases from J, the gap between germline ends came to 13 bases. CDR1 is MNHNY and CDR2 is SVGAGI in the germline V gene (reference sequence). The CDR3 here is CASTGKGRSGANVLTF. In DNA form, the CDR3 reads TGTGCCAGCACCGGGAAGGGCCGCTCTGGGGCCAACGTCCTGACTTTC.

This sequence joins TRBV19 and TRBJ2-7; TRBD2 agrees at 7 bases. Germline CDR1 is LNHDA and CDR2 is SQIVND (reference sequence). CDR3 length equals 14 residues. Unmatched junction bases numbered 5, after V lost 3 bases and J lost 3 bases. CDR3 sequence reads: CASSIPGRGYEQYF. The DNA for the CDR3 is TGTGCCAGTAGTATCCCAGGGAGGGGCTACGAGCAGTACTTC. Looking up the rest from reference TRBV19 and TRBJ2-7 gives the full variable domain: DGGITQSPKYLFRKEGQNVTLSCEQNLNHDAMYWYRQDPGQGLRLIYYSQIVNDFQKGDIAEGYSVSREKKESFPLTVTSAQKNPTAFYLCASSIPGRGYEQYFGPGTRLTVT.

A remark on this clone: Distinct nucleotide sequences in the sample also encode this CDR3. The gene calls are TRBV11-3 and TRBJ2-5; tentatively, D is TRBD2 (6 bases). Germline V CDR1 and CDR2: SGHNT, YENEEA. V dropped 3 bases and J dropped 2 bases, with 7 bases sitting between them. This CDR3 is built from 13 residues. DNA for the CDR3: TGTGCCAGCAGCTTGGGGAGGCAAGAGACCCAGTACTTC. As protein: CASSLGRQETQYF.

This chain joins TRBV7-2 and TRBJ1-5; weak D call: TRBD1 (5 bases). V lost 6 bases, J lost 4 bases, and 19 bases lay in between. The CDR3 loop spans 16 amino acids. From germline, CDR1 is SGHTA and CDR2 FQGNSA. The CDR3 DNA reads TGTGCCAGCAGAGTCGAAGGGGCCTTTGGTAATCAGCCCCAGCATTTT. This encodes CASRVEGAFGNQPQHF.

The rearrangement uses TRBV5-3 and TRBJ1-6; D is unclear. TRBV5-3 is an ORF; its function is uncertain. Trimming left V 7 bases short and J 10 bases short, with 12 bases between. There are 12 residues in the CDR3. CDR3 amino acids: CARCLTGSPLHF. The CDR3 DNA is TGTGCCAGATGCCTAACGGGGTCACCCCTCCACTTT.

The CDR3 DNA is TGTGCCAGCAGTCCATTCGGAGCTAACTATGGCTACACCTTC. Translated: CASSPFGANYGYTF. This chain connects TRBV2 to TRBJ1-2, with D uncertain. Germline CDR1 SNHLY, CDR2 FYNNEI. The CDR3 is made up of 14 amino acids. The V end was cut by 5 bases, the J end by 0 bases, with 10 bases between.

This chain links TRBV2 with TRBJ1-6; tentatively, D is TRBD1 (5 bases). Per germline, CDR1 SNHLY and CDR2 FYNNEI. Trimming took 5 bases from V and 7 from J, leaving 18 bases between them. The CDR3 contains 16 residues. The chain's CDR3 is CASSWGPSGNNSPLHF. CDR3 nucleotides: TGTGCCAGCAGTTGGGGCCCCTCAGGAAACAATTCACCCCTCCACTTT.